A single T cell receptor beta chain is shown here with its context. This clone was observed once. The antigen it recognizes is unknown. Qualities for individual bases were not recorded, and no much larger clone is one base off. The immunoSEQ Assay, a bias-controlled multiplex PCR, was used to amplify TCRbeta CDR3 regions from genomic DNA. Concerning the study's data processing: Within the assay, amplification of reference gene primers was used to estimate how many nucleated cells each sample contained. To quantify the absolute abundance of each unique TCRbeta CDR3 rearrangement, sequence reads were collapsed and filtered. Productive Simpson clonality was computed per sample as the square root of Simpson's diversity index over productive rearrangements. The clones in this table, taken by TCRdb from immuneACCESS, are in-frame only. Not every clone is retained; where verified, under half of the shortfall comes from an unresolved V gene, and the cause of the rest is unknown. V and J calls and clone size are given by that table; D and trimming were obtained from the DNA. The table for this sample lists fewer than 350,000 clones; 90% of them were counted only once. 1.5% to 2% of the sample goes to the ten largest clones.

This specimen belongs to a study of blood T cell repertoires in COVID-19 (dated by TCRdb to 2018 to 2021). Study-wide context: The collaborator samples originated in the United States, Italy and Spain and spanned the acute and convalescent phases of COVID-19. The material from the prospective study consisted of cDNA or gDNA derived from T cells, B-cell-depleted T cells, or PBMCs. The dataset comprised deeply sampled blood TCRbeta repertoires from subjects exposed to, actively infected with, or recovered from COVID-19. The repertoires were made available in a free public database intended to serve as a resource for research on the immune response to SARS-CoV-2. Samples came from the ongoing ImmuneRACE study (first 160 participants) plus 1,254 subjects from 6 global collaborators. Sample metadata almost always included a de-identified subject ID, COVID-19 status, age in years and sex. HLA class I and class II types, where available, came from metadata supplied by the sample provider rather than from assay-based typing.

The study at large found these results: The amount of clinical and demographic metadata varied by source and participant and was provided uncurated.

The cysteine opens and the phenylalanine closes a CDR3 of 14 amino acids. Of all the DNA, just the CDR3 is kept, 42 bases in frame from base 1. V is reduced by 3 bases and J by 12 bases, leaving a spacing of 21 bases between them. Based on the germline V gene, the CDR1 and CDR2 sequences are SGHVS and FQNEAQ. Participants in the prospective study were enrolled through a virtual design, were aged about 18 to 89 years, and lived in 24 United States geographic areas. Cohort assignment in the prospective study relied on participant-reported clinical history from a screening survey and a study questionnaire. Mobile phlebotomists in the prospective study collected whole blood, serum and a nasopharyngeal or oropharyngeal swab from every participant. Additional blood draws and questionnaires over a roughly two-month period could optionally be provided by prospective study participants. Prospective study blood samples were shipped either frozen or at room temperature before DNA extraction.

The chain couples TRBV7-8 to TRBJ2-7; D gene: possibly TRBD2, on 5 matching bases. The specimen sequenced was PBMCs or T cells enriched from blood (not recorded which). The clonotype was recovered from a woman under 30 with acute COVID-19. The DNA sequence is TGTGCCAGCAGCTTCGGCGGGCCGATCAACAATCCGTACTTC. It codes for CASSFGGPINNPYF.